The T cell receptor beta chain under discussion was sequenced for a study of T-cell reconstitution after alpha-beta-depleted transplantation in children. Preparation of the TCRbeta library involved a method that used unique molecular identifiers. TCRdb recomputed calls from the PCR reads with MiXCR, one row per CDR3 protein. The data show some 180,000 distinct CDR3 sequences, approximately 7% seen once. This clonotype was found many times. Antigen unknown. Study-level findings and limits: A year post-transplant, T-cell counts and diversity derived mostly from newly produced T cells.

CDR3 length: 15 amino acids. The V gene's germline CDR1 is SGHRS and CDR2 YFSETQ. Deletions cut 0 bases from V and 4 bases from J, with 13 bases between. The sample consisted of PBMCs, taken before TCRalphabeta/CD19-depleted stem cell transplant. This chain connects TRBV5-1 to TRBJ2-5; the D gene is possibly TRBD1 (6 bases). The receptor's source is a boy aged 2 to 10 with acute lymphoblastic leukemia, due to receive a stem cell transplant. The CDR3 loop reads CASSLVKDRGETQYF. The CDR3, as DNA: TGCGCCAGCAGCTTGGTGAAGGACAGAGGAGAGACCCAGTACTTC.